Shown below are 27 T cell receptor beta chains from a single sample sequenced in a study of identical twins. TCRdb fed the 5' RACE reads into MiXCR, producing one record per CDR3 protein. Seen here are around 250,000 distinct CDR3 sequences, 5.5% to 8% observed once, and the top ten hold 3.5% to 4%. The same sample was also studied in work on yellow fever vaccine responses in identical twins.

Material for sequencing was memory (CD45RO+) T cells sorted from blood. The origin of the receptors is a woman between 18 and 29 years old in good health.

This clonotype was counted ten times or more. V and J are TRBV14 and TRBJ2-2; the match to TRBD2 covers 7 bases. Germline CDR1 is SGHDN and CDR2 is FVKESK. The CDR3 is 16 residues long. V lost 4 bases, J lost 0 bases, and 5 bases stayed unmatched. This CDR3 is CASSRRLAANTGELFF. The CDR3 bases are TGTGCCAGCAGCCGGAGGCTAGCGGCGAACACCGGGGAGCTGTTTTTT.

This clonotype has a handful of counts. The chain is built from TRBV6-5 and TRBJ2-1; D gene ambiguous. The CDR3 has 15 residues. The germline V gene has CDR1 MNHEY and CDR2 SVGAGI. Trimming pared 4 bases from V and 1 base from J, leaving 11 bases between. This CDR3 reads CASSSHIGSYNEQFF. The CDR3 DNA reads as TGTGCCAGCAGTTCCCACATTGGTTCCTACAATGAGCAGTTCTTC.

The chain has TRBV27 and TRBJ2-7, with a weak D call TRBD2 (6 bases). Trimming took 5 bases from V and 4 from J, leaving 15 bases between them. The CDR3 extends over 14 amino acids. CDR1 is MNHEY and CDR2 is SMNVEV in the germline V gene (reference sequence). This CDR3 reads CASSVAGPPYEQYF. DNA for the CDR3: TGTGCCAGCAGTGTGGCGGGGCCACCTTACGAGCAGTACTTC.

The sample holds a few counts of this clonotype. The CDR3 sequence: CASSSDYTQYF. For the CDR3, the DNA is TGTGCCAGCAGCTCTGACTATACGCAGTATTTT. V usage is TRBV5-6 and J usage is TRBJ2-3; no clear D gene. V was clipped by 3 bases and J by 7 bases, with 6 bases between them. The length of the CDR3 is 11 residues. The germline CDR1 and CDR2 sequences are SGHDT and YYEEEE.

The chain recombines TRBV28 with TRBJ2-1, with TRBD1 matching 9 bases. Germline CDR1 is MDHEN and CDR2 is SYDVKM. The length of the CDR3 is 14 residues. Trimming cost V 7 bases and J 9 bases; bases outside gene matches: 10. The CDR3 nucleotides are TGTGCCAGCACCGGGACAGGGTCCTTCGGTGAGCAGTTCTTC. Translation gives CASTGTGSFGEQFF.

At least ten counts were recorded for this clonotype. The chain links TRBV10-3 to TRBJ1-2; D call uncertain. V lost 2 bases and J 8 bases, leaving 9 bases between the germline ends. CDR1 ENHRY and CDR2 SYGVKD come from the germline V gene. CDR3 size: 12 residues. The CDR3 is CAISEGAEGYTF. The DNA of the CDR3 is TGTGCCATCAGTGAGGGAGCTGAGGGCTACACCTTC.

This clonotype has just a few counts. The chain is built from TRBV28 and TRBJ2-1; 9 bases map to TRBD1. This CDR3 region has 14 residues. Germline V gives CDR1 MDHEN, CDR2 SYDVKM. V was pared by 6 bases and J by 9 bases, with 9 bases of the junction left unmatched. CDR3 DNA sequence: TGTGCCAGCAGCCCCGGACAGGGGCGGAGTGAGCAGTTCTTC. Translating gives CASSPGQGRSEQFF.

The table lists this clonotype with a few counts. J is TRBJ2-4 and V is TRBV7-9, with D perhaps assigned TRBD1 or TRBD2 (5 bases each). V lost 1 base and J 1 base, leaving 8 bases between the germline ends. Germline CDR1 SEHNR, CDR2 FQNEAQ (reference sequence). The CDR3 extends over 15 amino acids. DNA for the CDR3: TGTGCCAGCAGCTTAGTTGGGACGGCCAAAAACATTCAGTACTTC. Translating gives CASSLVGTAKNIQYF.

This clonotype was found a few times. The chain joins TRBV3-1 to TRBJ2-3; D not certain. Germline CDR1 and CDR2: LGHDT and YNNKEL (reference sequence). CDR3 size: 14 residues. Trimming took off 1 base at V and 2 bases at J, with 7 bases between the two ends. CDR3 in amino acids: CASSQALYTDTQYF. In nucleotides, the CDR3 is TGTGCCAGCAGCCAAGCTCTGTACACAGATACGCAGTATTTT.

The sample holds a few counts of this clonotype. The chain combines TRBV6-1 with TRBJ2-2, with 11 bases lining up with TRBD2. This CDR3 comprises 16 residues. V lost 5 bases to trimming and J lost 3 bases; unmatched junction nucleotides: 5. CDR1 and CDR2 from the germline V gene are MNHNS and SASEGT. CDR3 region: CASSKASGGYTGELFF. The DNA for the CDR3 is TGTGCCAGCAGTAAGGCTAGCGGGGGGTACACCGGGGAGCTGTTTTTT.

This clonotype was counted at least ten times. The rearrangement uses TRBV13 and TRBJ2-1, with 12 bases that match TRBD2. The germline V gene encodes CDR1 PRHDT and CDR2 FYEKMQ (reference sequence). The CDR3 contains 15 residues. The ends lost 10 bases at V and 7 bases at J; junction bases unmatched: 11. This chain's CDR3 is CATQRTSGIINEQFF. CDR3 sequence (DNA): TGTGCCACCCAAAGGACTAGCGGGATAATAAATGAGCAGTTCTTC.

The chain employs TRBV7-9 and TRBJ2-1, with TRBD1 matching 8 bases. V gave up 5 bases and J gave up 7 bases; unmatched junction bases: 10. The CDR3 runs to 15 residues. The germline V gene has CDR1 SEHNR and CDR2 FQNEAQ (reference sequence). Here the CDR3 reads CASSPRQGKGNEQFF. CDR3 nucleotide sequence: TGTGCCAGCAGCCCCAGACAGGGGAAGGGGAATGAGCAGTTCTTC.

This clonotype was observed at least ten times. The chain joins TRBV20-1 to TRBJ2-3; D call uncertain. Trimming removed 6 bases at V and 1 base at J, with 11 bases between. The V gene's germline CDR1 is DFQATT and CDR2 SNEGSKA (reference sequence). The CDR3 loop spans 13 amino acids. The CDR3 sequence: CSAPASGTDTQYF. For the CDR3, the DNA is TGCAGTGCCCCCGCCTCCGGCACAGATACGCAGTATTTT.

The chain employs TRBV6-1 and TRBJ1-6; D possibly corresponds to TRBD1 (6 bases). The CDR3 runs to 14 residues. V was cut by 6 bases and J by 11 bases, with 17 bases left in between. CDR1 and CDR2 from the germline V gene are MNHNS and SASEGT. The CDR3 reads CASRPGQRFTPLHF. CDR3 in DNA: TGTGCCAGCAGACCCGGACAGAGATTTACACCCCTCCACTTT.

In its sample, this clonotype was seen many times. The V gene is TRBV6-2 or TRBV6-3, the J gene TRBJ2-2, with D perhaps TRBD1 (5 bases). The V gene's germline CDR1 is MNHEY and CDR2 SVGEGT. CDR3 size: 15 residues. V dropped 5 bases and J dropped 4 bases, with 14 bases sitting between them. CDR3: CASSSGQDTTGELFF. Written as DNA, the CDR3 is TGTGCCAGCAGTAGTGGCCAGGACACCACCGGGGAGCTGTTTTTT.

The CDR3 nucleotides read TGTGCCAGCAGCTCGACAGGGCCAACATGGGAAGCTTTCTTT. It translates to CASSSTGPTWEAFF. The chain recombines TRBV12-3 or TRBV12-4 with TRBJ1-1, with TRBD1 identical over 7 bases. Losses at the gene ends were 6 bases for V and 8 bases for J; bases not matched to a gene: 12. The CDR3 consists of 14 residues.

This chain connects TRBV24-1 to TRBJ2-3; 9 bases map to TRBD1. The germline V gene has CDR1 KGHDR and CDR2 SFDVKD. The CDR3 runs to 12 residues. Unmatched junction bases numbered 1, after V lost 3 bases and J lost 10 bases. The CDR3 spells CATSDTGGPQYF. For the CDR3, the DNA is TGTGCCACCAGTGATACAGGGGGCCCGCAGTATTTT.

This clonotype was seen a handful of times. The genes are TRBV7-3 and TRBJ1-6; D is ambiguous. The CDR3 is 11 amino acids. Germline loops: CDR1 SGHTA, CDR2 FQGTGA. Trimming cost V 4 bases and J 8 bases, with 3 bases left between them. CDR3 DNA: TGTGCCAGCAGCTGGGATTCACCCCTCCACTTT. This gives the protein CASSWDSPLHF.

The CDR3 sequence: CASSLYGRGLAGGREQFF. DNA of the CDR3: TGTGCCAGCAGCTTATACGGGCGAGGGCTAGCGGGGGGGCGTGAGCAGTTCTTC. The J gene is TRBJ2-1, the V gene TRBV11-2, with TRBD2 matching over 12 bases. The V and J ends lost 2 bases and 9 bases, in that order; junction bases with no gene match: 14. CDR1 SGHAT and CDR2 FQNNGV come from the germline V gene. The CDR3 contains 18 residues.

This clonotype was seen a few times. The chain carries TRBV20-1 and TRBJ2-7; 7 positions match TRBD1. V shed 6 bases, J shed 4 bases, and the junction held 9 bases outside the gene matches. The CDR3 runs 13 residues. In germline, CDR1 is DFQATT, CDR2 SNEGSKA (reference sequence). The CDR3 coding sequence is TGCAGTGCGAAAGGGGACAGTCTTTACGAGCAGTACTTC. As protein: CSAKGDSLYEQYF.

The CDR3 bases are TGCAGTGCGGGGGACTACCACTCCTACAATGAGCAGTTCTTC. Translating it yields CSAGDYHSYNEQFF. The rearrangement joins TRBV20-1 to TRBJ2-1; 7 bases fit TRBD2. Unmatched junction bases numbered 5, after V lost 6 bases and J lost 0 bases. The CDR3 sequence is 14 residues long. Germline values: CDR1 DFQATT, CDR2 SNEGSKA (reference sequence).

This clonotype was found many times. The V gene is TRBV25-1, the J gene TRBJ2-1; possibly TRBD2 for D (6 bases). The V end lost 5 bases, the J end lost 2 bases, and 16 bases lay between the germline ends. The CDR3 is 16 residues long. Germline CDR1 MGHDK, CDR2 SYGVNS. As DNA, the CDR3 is TGTGCCAGCAGTCCAAATAGCGGAGAAACCTACAATGAGCAGTTCTTC. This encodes CASSPNSGETYNEQFF.

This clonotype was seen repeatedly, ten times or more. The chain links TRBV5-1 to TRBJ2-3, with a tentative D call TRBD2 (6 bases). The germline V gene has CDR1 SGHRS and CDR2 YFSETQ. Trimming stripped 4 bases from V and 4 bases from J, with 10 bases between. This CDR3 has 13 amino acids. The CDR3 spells CASSPGTSDTQYF. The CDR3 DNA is TGCGCCAGCAGCCCTGGGACTTCAGATACGCAGTATTTT.

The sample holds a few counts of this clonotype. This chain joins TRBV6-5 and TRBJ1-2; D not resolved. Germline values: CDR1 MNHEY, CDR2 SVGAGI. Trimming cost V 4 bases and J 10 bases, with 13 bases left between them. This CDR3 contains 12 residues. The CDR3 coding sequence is TGTGCCAGCAGTTCCCTCCTCGGAGACTACACCTTC. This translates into CASSSLLGDYTF.

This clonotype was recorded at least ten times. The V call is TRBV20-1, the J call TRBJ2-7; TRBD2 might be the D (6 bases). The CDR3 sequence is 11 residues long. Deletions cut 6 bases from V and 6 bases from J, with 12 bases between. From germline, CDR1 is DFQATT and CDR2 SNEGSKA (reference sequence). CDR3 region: CSAMTRGEQYF. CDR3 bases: TGCAGTGCGATGACTAGAGGCGAGCAGTACTTC.

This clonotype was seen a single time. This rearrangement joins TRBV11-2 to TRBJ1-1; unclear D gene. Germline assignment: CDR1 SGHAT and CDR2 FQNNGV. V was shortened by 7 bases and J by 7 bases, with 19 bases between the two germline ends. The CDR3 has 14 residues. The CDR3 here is CASTLVHGRDEAFF. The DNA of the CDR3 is TGTGCCAGCACTCTTGTCCACGGTCGAGATGAAGCTTTCTTT.

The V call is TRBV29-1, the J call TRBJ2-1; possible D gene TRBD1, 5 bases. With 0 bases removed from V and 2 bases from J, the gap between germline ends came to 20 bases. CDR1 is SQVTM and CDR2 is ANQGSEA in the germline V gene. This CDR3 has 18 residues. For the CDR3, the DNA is TGCAGCGTTGAAGACCCCTTCAGGTCCAGGGCCACCTACAATGAGCAGTTCTTC. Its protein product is CSVEDPFRSRATYNEQFF.